Following are 19 T cell receptor beta chains from one sample sequenced in a study of T cells in Graves' hyperthyroidism and ophthalmopathy. Researchers took RNA transcripts and amplified the TCR beta CDR3 regions from them. The TCR CDR3 first-round RT-PCR relied on the HTBI primer set. One entry per CDR3 protein results from TCRdb running MiXCR on the multiplex PCR reads. The sample consists of hundreds of thousands of distinct CDR3 sequences, 14% of them appearing once. The sample was blood. These receptors all come from a woman aged 18-29 years with Graves' hyperthyroidism.

This clonotype appeared many times. The chain recombines TRBV28 with TRBJ2-3; 12 bases line up with TRBD2. J lost 1 base, V lost 1 base, and 6 bases had no gene match. Germline-derived CDR1 and CDR2 are MDHEN and SYDVKM. CDR3 size: 18 residues. The CDR3 is CASSLSSGRADRTDTQYF. As DNA, the CDR3 is TGTGCCAGCAGTTTATCTAGCGGGAGGGCCGATCGCACAGATACGCAGTATTTT.

The CDR3: CASSLTLATSSYNEQFF. The CDR3 region has the DNA TGTGCCAGCAGCTTAACATTGGCCACGAGCTCCTACAATGAGCAGTTCTTC. The chain has TRBV7-3 and TRBJ2-1; the D is unclear. The CDR3 runs to 17 residues. The germline V gene encodes CDR1 SGHTA and CDR2 FQGTGA. Trimming removed 0 bases at V and 0 bases at J, with 12 bases between.

On this clonotype itself: It is likely a read error, because the conserved phenylalanine at the end of the CDR3 is missing. V and J are TRBV20-1 and TRBJ2-7; weak D call: TRBD1 (5 bases). The CDR3 is 12 amino acids. CDR1 and CDR2 from the germline V gene are DFQATT and SNEGSKA (reference sequence). Trimming left V 5 bases short and J 5 bases short, with 13 bases between. The CDR3 bases are TGCAGTGCTTCCGACAGACCCCACGAGCAGTACCTC. Residues: CSASDRPHEQYL.

The table lists this clonotype with many counts. V and J are TRBV3-1 and TRBJ2-1; 10 positions match TRBD2. Germline assignment: CDR1 LGHDT and CDR2 YNNKEL (reference sequence). This CDR3 is built from 17 residues. J gave up 7 bases and V 3 bases, and 12 bases lay outside the gene matches. CDR3 amino acids: CASSHPFHSGRMNEQFF. The DNA of the CDR3 is TGTGCCAGCAGCCATCCATTCCATAGCGGGAGGATGAATGAGCAGTTCTTC.

This clonotype was seen ten or more times. The rearrangement links TRBV30 to TRBJ2-5, with a weak D call TRBD2 (6 bases). Germline V CDR1 and CDR2: GTSNPN, SVGIG (reference sequence). This CDR3 has 13 residues. Between the trimmed V and J ends, which lost 3 bases and 5 bases, there was a span of 13 bases. CDR3 sequence: CAWSGPSGETQYF. The CDR3 bases are TGTGCCTGGAGCGGACCCAGCGGGGAGACCCAGTACTTC.

This clonotype was detected many times. CDR3 loop: CASSHDYSLAYNSPLHF. The CDR3 coding sequence is TGTGCCAGCAGCCACGATTACAGTCTTGCCTATAATTCACCCCTCCACTTT. This sequence joins TRBV7-8 and TRBJ1-6; no definite D call. The CDR3 contains 17 residues. Per germline, CDR1 SGHVS and CDR2 FQNEAQ. Trimming removed 5 bases from V and 2 bases from J, with 16 bases in between.

This clonotype came up a few times. The chain joins TRBV20-1 to TRBJ2-7; 7 bases line up with TRBD2. J was trimmed by 3 bases and V by 6 bases; bases with no gene match: 8. Germline assignment: CDR1 DFQATT and CDR2 SNEGSKA (reference sequence). This CDR3 is built from 13 residues. As DNA, the CDR3 is TGCAGTGCCGGGGCTAGCGGATACTACGAGCAGTACTTC. Translating it yields CSAGASGYYEQYF.

This chain joins TRBV29-1 and TRBJ1-5, with D possibly being TRBD1 (6 bases). Germline loops: CDR1 SQVTM, CDR2 ANQGSEA. Trimming removed 4 bases at V and 0 bases at J, with 22 bases between. This CDR3 has 18 amino acids. The CDR3, as DNA: TGCAGCGTTGGTACAAGGACGGACAGAGTGTTTAGCAATCAGCCCCAGCATTTT. As protein: CSVGTRTDRVFSNQPQHF.

In this sample, this clonotype turned up many times. The chain uses TRBV29-1 and TRBJ2-7; tentative D call: TRBD2 (5 bases). CDR3 length: 12 residues. V was clipped by 4 bases and J by 6 bases, with 13 bases between them. Germline V gene data show CDR1 as SQVTM and CDR2 as ANQGSEA. The CDR3: CSVAGDGSEQYF. DNA of the CDR3: TGCAGCGTTGCCGGGGATGGTTCCGAGCAGTACTTC.

This clonotype was counted a few times. This chain uses TRBV4-2 with TRBJ2-5, with 12 bases identical to TRBD2. Trimming removed 0 bases from V and 2 bases from J; junction bases left unmatched: 4. Germline CDR1 LGHNA, CDR2 YNFKEQ. The CDR3 sequence is 17 residues long. The CDR3 nucleotides are TGTGCCAGCAGCCAAGATATCGGACTAGCGGGACAAGAGACCCAGTACTTC. It is translated as CASSQDIGLAGQETQYF.

There are a few counts of this clonotype. This chain uses TRBV7-9 with TRBJ2-1; 12 bases match TRBD2. V dropped 5 bases and J dropped 7; count of bases not matched to a gene: 9. Looked up from germline, CDR1 is SEHNR and CDR2 is FQNEAQ (reference sequence). The CDR3 runs to 16 residues. Here the CDR3 reads CASSHQTSGRKNEQFF. CDR3 sequence (DNA): TGTGCCAGCAGCCATCAGACTAGCGGGAGAAAGAATGAGCAGTTCTTC. Combining the CDR3 with reference TRBV7-9 and TRBJ2-1 gives the whole variable domain DTGVSQNPRHKITKRGQNVTFRCDPISEHNRLYWYRQTLGQGPEFLTYFQNEAQLEKSRLLSDRFSAERPKGSFSTLEIQRTEQGDSAMYLCASSHQTSGRKNEQFFGPGTRLTVL.

A word on this clonotype: This may be a read error: a much more frequent sequence differs by one nucleotide. The chain recombines TRBV28 with TRBJ1-1; D unresolved. Looked up from germline, CDR1 is MDHEN and CDR2 is SYDVKM. The CDR3 is 14 residues long. The CDR3 region has the DNA TGTGCCAGCGGTTTTTCCACCCAAGTTACTGAAGCTTTCTTT. Translating gives CASGFSTQVTEAFF.

This clonotype was seen repeatedly, ten times or more. The V gene is TRBV11-2, the J gene TRBJ1-4, with TRBD1 matching 9 bases. V was clipped by 4 bases and J by 8 bases; unmatched bases: 11. In germline, CDR1 is SGHAT, CDR2 FQNNGV. The CDR3 contains 16 residues. The CDR3 region is CASSSRRRTGVEKLFF. CDR3 DNA: TGTGCCAGCAGCTCACGCCGCAGGACAGGGGTGGAAAAACTGTTTTTT. Using reference TRBV11-2 and TRBJ1-4 for the parts outside the CDR3, the full variable domain is EAGVAQSPRYKIIEKRQSVAFWCNPISGHATLYWYQQILGQGPKLLIQFQNNGVVDDSQLPKDRFSAERLKGVDSTLKIQPAKLEDSAVYLCASSSRRRTGVEKLFFGSGTQLSVL.

The J gene is TRBJ1-1, the V gene TRBV19; the D is unclear. The CDR3 is 13 residues long. The V gene's germline CDR1 is LNHDA and CDR2 SQIVND (reference sequence). Trimming removed 7 bases from V and 0 bases from J, with 9 bases in between. CDR3 loop: CASKRQLNTEAFF. The CDR3 DNA reads TGTGCCAGTAAAAGGCAGTTGAACACTGAAGCTTTCTTT.

This clonotype was recorded many times. The chain uses TRBV12-3 or TRBV12-4 and TRBJ2-3; D ambiguous. V lost 3 bases to trimming and J lost 5 bases, with 9 bases between them. This CDR3 region has 13 residues. The CDR3 DNA is TGTGCCAGCAGTTTGCGACTGGGAGATACGCAGTATTTT. Its protein is CASSLRLGDTQYF.

The chain couples TRBV10-3 to TRBJ2-2; D not resolved. Germline V gene lookup returns CDR1 ENHRY and CDR2 SYGVKD. V lost 0 bases and J 1 base, leaving 3 bases between the germline ends. This CDR3 comprises 14 residues. CDR3 in DNA: TGTGCCATCAGTGAGTCGATGAACACCGGGGAGCTGTTTTTT. Amino acids: CAISESMNTGELFF.

The chain is built from TRBV18 and TRBJ2-1; 9 nucleotides line up with TRBD2. V dropped 6 bases and J dropped 8; count of bases not matched to a gene: 8. Germline values: CDR1 KGHSH, CDR2 LQKENI. The CDR3 has 14 amino acids. The CDR3 region is CASSPGTSLDEQFF. In DNA form, the CDR3 reads TGTGCCAGCTCGCCGGGGACTAGCCTAGATGAGCAGTTCTTC.

This clonotype has at least ten counts. The V gene is TRBV20-1, the J gene TRBJ2-2; 8 bases align to TRBD2. The CDR3 is 15 residues long. From germline, CDR1 is DFQATT and CDR2 SNEGSKA (reference sequence). Trimming cost V 5 bases and J 7 bases; bases outside gene matches: 12. The CDR3 reads CSALSGGVNDGELFF. The CDR3 DNA follows: TGCAGTGCTCTTTCGGGAGGGGTTAATGACGGGGAGCTGTTTTTT.

This rearrangement joins TRBV6-1 to TRBJ2-7; 8 nucleotides match TRBD2. V trimming: 10 bases; J trimming: 3 bases; junction bases outside the gene matches: 17. Germline V gives CDR1 MNHNS, CDR2 SASEGT. The CDR3 sequence is 16 residues long. The CDR3 reads CATVGGPAGEGYEQYF. CDR3 nucleotides: TGTGCCACCGTGGGGGGCCCAGCGGGAGAGGGCTACGAGCAGTACTTC.